This TCR beta chain came from a study of shared clonotypes between healthy human individuals (TCRdb year 2020). About the full investigation: The cohort comprised a couple of women and a few men aged 18 to 49 years. For each donor, three plates each were used for CD4 naive and CD4 memory, two plates were used for CD8 naive, and one plate was used for CD8 memory. The study deeply sequenced blood TCR repertoires of about 5 healthy adults to estimate repertoire size and the extent of clonotype sharing between individuals. Libraries were prepared and TCR repertoires were sequenced by different laboratories using diverse techniques, in order to increase sequencing depth and limit assay-specific biases. Between about 0.94 and 8.9 billion PBMCs per donor were obtained by leukapheresis.

On the study overall, not on this receptor specifically: Rarefaction of sorted-subset datasets indicated incomplete sequencing despite the large sequencing depth. Roughly 5.2% of naive CD4, 3.5% of naive CD8, 2.3% of memory CD4, and around 0.4% of memory CD8 clonotypes were shared across several donors. Estimated clonotype richness was generally larger for naive than for memory subsets. Only blood was sampled, and tissue TCR repertoires likely differ from those in blood. Based on pairwise subsampling, the degree of clonotype sharing among donors was expected to be affected by sequencing depth. Higher generation probabilities were observed for clonotypes shared by all four sorted-subset donors than for non-shared clonotypes. Because the study included only a small number of donors, the genetic and exposure-history diversity represented was limited.

Taken from the germline V gene (reference sequence), the CDR1 and CDR2 loops are SGHNT and YYREEE. The CDR3 goes from the cysteine to the phenylalanine over 13 residues. The sequence is cut down to CDR3 DNA, 39 bases in frame from base 1. V is pared back by 0 bases and J by 4 bases, with 5 bases lying between the germline termini. With respect to this clone: The antigen this receptor binds is unknown. Per-base quality was not reported, and no clone a single base away is much larger than it.

The donors were healthy, HIV-negative adults who had no recently reported acute infections or vaccinations. Every donor was a Caucasian adult residing in Nashville, Tennessee, USA. CD4+ T cells were enriched through magnetic negative selection, after which naive cells were positively selected on CD45RA and the remaining negative fraction served as the memory subset. After blood collection by leukapheresis, PBMCs were isolated using Ficoll-Histopaque density gradient centrifugation and then cryopreserved in the vapor phase of liquid nitrogen. Analytical flow cytometry was used to check the purity and quantity of every magnetically sorted T cell population. Genomic DNA was isolated from every sorted fraction and measured by UV absorbance on a Nanodrop 2000c. Using the deep immunoSEQ assay, multiplex PCR amplified TCR CDR3 regions from genomic DNA. Genomic DNA extracted from each cell subset was distributed evenly over all wells of several immunoSEQ 96-well plates, and each plate served as one replicate. For sorted subsets, roughly 200 ng of genomic DNA, equivalent to tens of thousands of T cell genomes, went into each replicate PCR. Purified libraries were quantified with a Qubit 3.0 fluorometer, sized on a Bioanalyzer 2100, and re-quantified with the KAPA Library Quantification kit. Every immunoSEQ 96-well plate was sequenced on a separate single-read 150-cycle Illumina NextSeq 550 flow cell. The original methods were these. Because only junctional sequences without quality scores were contained in the immunoSEQ output, filtering matching that applied to full-length reads could not be performed. To assign V/J genes and CDR3, sequences were annotated against IMGT germline references using PyIR, a Python wrapper for IgBLAST v1.9. Reads were removed for weak V/J assignments (E-value above 1e-6), missing CDR3, stop codons, out-of-frame junctions, or ambiguous translated residues. V3J clonotypes were defined as sequences sharing an identical inferred V gene, J gene, and CDR3 amino acid sequence. Percentage overlap between repertoires was calculated by dividing the number of shared unique clonotypes by the size of the smaller repertoire. RTK rarefaction, the Chao1 estimator, and Recon v2.1 estimates of unobserved clonotypes were used to assess repertoire richness. Generation probabilities were computed with OLGA for all TCRbeta clonotypes obtained by the gDNA method from several donors. TCRdb stores this immuneACCESS table with in-frame sequences only. Part of the clones is absent; in the studies checked, under half of the shortfall reflects unresolved V genes, and no reason is known for the rest. V, J and clone size were drawn from that table, and D and trimming were deduced from the DNA. For this sample the table gives 2.3 million or so clones, of which over 90% were detected only once. 0.39% of the sample lies in the top ten.

The sequence is built from TRBV5-4 and TRBJ1-5, with the identity of the D gene unclear. The sequence came from a man younger than 35 in good health. Some clones in this sample may be carry-over from other donors' samples. Sequenced material: naive CD4+ T cells from PBMCs. The cell subset or site label, read with the paper, signifies: CD45RA+ positively selected. The encoded CDR3 is CASSLDGNQPQHF. The nucleotide sequence reads TGTGCCAGCAGCTTGGATGGGAATCAGCCCCAGCATTTT.